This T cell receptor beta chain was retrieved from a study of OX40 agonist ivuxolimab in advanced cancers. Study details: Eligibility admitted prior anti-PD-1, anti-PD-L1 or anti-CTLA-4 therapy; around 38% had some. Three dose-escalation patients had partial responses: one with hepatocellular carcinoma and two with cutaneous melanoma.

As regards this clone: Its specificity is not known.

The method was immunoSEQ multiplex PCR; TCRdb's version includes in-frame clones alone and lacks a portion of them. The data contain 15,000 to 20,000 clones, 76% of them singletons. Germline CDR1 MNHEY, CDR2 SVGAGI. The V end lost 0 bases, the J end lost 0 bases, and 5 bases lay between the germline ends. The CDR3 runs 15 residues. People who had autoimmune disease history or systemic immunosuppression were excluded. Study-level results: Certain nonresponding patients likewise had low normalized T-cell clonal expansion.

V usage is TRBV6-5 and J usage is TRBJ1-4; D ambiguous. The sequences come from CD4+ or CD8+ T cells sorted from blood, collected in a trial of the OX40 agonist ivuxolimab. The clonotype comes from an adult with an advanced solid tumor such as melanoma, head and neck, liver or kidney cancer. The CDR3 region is CASSYSGATNEKLFF. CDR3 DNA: TGTGCCAGCAGTTACTCGGGTGCAACTAATGAAAAACTGTTTTTT.